The source of this T cell receptor beta chain is a study of cytomegalovirus exposure and HLA in healthy donors. Points from the study as a whole: Roughly uniform sequencing depth across donors was assumed, possibly incorrectly. Later analysis suggested most CMV-associated TCR beta chains were HLA-restricted.

To note about this clone: The antigen is not known.

Looked up from germline, CDR1 is LNHDA and CDR2 is SQIVND (reference sequence). V lost 1 base and J lost 2, with 9 bases in between. The CDR3 spans 14 residues. Primers for the PCR totalled 60 Vbeta and 13 Jbeta. The assay was immunoSEQ multiplex PCR, and TCRdb's table has in-frame clones only and misses some. This table has some 130,000 clones, 65% to 90% appearing once. Specimen: PBMCs. The clonotype was recovered from a male donor in good health and CMV-seropositive. The chain is built from TRBV19 and TRBJ2-7; no reliable D call. The DNA of the CDR3 is TGTGCCAGTAGTATAGGTCCACATGCCTACGAGCAGTACTTC. The encoded protein is CASSIGPHAYEQYF. Full variable domain (outside the CDR3, taken from reference TRBV19 and TRBJ2-7): DGGITQSPKYLFRKEGQNVTLSCEQNLNHDAMYWYRQDPGQGLRLIYYSQIVNDFQKGDIAEGYSVSREKKESFPLTVTSAQKNPTAFYLCASSIGPHAYEQYFGPGTRLTVT.